Below, one TCR beta chain is given with its context. The method was immunoSEQ multiplex PCR; TCRdb's version includes in-frame clones alone and lacks a portion of them. The sample has some 530,000 clones, about 78% seen once. The data were obtained in a study of shared clonotypes between healthy human individuals. The sequence was collected from a woman in her 40s in good health. Some clones in this sample may be carry-over from other donors' samples. The specimen was PBMCs.

CDR3 protein: CASSHQVWRQGSNTEAFF. The CDR3, as DNA: TGCGCCAGCAGCCACCAAGTATGGCGCCAAGGGTCGAACACTGAAGCTTTCTTT. The chain employs TRBV4-1 and TRBJ1-1; D ambiguous. The CDR3 is 18 residues long. V was pared by 3 bases and J by 1 base, with 21 bases between. Germline assignment: CDR1 MGHRA and CDR2 YSYEKL.